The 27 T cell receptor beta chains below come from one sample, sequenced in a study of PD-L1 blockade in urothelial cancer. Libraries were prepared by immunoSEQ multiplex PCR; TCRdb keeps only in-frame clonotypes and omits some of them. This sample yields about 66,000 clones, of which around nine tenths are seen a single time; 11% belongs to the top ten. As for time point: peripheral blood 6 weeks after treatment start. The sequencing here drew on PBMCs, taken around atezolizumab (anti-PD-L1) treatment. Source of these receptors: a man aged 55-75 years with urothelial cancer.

DNA of the CDR3: TGTGCCAGCAGTTACTCGAGGGCGAGCTACACCTTC. Encoded protein: CASSYSRASYTF. The chain has TRBV6-5 and TRBJ1-2; no firm D call. This CDR3 is 12 amino acids long. Trimming stripped 0 bases from V and 9 bases from J, with 8 bases between. From germline, CDR1 is MNHEY and CDR2 SVGAGI.

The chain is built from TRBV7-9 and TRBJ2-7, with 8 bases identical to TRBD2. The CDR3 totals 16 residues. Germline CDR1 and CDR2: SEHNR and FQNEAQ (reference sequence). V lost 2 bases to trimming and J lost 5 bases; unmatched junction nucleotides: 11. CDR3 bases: TGTGCCAGCAGCTTACCCATGGGCGGGAGGAGCAACGAGCAGTACTTC. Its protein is CASSLPMGGRSNEQYF.

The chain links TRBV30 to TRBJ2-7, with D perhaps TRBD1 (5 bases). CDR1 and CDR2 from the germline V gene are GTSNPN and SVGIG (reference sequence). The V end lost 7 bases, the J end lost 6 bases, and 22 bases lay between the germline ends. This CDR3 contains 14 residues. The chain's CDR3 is CALTQGSGLGEQYF. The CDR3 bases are TGTGCCTTAACGCAGGGAAGTGGGCTGGGCGAGCAGTACTTC.

CDR3 amino acids: CSVLAGGITDTQYF. CDR3 coding DNA: TGCAGCGTTCTAGCGGGAGGGATCACAGATACGCAGTATTTT. The V gene is TRBV29-1, the J gene TRBJ2-3; 12 nucleotides align to TRBD2. V dropped 5 bases and J dropped 2; count of bases not matched to a gene: 2. The CDR3 spans 14 residues. The V gene's germline CDR1 is SQVTM and CDR2 ANQGSEA.

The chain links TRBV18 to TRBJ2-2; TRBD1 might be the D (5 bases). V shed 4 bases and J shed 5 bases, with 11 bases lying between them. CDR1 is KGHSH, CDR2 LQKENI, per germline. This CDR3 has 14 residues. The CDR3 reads CASSRAGKTGELFF. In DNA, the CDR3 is TGTGCCAGCTCACGCGCAGGGAAAACCGGGGAGCTGTTTTTT.

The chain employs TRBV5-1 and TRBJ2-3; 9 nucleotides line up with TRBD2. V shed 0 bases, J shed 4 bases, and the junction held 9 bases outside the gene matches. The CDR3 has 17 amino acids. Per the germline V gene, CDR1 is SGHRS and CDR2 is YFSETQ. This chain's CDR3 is CASSLASRGGGSDTQYF. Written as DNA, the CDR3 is TGCGCCAGCAGCTTGGCCAGTCGCGGGGGGGGCTCAGATACGCAGTATTTT.

The DNA for the CDR3 is TGTGCCAGCAGCCCGGCGACAGGGTTCCCCTCTGGGGCCAACGTCCTGACTTTC. Encoded protein: CASSPATGFPSGANVLTF. The rearrangement uses TRBV13 and TRBJ2-6; 7 positions match TRBD1. From germline, CDR1 is PRHDT and CDR2 FYEKMQ (reference sequence). The CDR3 spans 18 residues. After removal of 5 bases from V and 0 bases from J, the junction contained 10 bases not matched to a gene. The variable domain in full, completed from reference TRBV13 and TRBJ2-6, reads AAGVIQSPRHLIKEKRETATLKCYPIPRHDTVYWYQQGPGQDPQFLISFYEKMQSDKGSIPDRFSAQQFSDYHSELNMSSLELGDSALYFCASSPATGFPSGANVLTFGAGSRLTVL.

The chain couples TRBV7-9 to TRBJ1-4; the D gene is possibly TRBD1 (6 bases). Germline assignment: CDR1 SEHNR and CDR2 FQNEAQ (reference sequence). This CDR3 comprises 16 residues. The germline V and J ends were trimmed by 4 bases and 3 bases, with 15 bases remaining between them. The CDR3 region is CASSYASGVANEKLFF. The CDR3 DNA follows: TGTGCCAGCAGCTACGCGTCAGGGGTGGCTAATGAAAAACTGTTTTTT. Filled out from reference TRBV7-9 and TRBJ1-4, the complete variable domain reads DTGVSQNPRHKITKRGQNVTFRCDPISEHNRLYWYRQTLGQGPEFLTYFQNEAQLEKSRLLSDRFSAERPKGSFSTLEIQRTEQGDSAMYLCASSYASGVANEKLFFGSGTQLSVL.

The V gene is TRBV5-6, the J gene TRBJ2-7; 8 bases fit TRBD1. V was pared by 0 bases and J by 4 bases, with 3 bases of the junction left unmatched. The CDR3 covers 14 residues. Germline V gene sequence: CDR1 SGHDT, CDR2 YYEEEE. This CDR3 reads CASSLDRGMYEQYF. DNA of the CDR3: TGTGCCAGCAGCTTGGACAGGGGGATGTACGAGCAGTACTTC.

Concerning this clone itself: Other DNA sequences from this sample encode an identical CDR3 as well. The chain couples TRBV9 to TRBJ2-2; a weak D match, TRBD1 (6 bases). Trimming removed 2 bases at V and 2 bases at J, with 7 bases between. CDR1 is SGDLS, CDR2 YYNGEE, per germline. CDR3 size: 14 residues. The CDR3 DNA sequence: TGTGCCAGCAGCGTTGGGGGCAACACCGGGGAGCTGTTTTTT. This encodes CASSVGGNTGELFF.

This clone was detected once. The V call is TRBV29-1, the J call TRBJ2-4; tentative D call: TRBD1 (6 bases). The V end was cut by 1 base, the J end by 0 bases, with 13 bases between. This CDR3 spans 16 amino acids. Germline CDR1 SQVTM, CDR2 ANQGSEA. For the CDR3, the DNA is TGCAGCGTTGAAGCCACAGGGAGTTTAGCCAAAAACATTCAGTACTTC. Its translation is CSVEATGSLAKNIQYF.

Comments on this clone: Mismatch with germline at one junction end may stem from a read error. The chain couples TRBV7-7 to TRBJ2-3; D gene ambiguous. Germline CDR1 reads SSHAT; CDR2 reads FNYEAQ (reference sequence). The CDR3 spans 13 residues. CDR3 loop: CASSSLGTDTQYF. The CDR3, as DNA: TGTGCTAGCAGCTCTCTCGGCACAGATACGCAGTATTTT.

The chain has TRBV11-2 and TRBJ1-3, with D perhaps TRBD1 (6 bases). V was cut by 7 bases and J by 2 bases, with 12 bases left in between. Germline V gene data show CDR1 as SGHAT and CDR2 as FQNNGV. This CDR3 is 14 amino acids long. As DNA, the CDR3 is TGTGCCAGCACCATACGGACAGCTGGAAACACCATATATTTT. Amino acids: CASTIRTAGNTIYF.

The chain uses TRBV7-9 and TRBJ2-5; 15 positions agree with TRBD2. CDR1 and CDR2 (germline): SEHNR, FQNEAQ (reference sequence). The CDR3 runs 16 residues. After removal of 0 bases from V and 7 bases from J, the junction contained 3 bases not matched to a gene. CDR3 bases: TGTGCCAGCAGCTTAGCTGGGACTAGCGGGGGGACGACCCAGTACTTC. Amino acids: CASSLAGTSGGTTQYF.

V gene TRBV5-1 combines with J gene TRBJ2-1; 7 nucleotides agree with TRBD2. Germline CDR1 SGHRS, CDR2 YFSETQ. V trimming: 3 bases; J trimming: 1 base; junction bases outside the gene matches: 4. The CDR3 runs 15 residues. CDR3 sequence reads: CASSSAGGSYNEQFF. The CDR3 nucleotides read TGCGCCAGCAGCTCCGCCGGGGGGTCCTACAATGAGCAGTTCTTC.

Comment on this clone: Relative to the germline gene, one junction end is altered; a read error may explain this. Here the CDR3 reads CASSLGLSWGGEQFF. CDR3 DNA sequence: TGTGCTAGCAGCTTAGGTCTCAGCTGGGGCGGTGAGCAGTTCTTC. This chain joins TRBV7-7 and TRBJ2-1, with a possible D match to TRBD1 (5 bases). The CDR3 spans 15 residues. Germline V gives CDR1 SSHAT, CDR2 FNYEAQ (reference sequence).

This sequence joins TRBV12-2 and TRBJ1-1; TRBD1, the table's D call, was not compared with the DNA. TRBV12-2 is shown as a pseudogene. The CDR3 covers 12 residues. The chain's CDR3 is CASRLGGPEAFF. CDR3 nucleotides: TGTGCAAGTCGCTTAGGGGGCCCTGAAGCTTTCTTT.

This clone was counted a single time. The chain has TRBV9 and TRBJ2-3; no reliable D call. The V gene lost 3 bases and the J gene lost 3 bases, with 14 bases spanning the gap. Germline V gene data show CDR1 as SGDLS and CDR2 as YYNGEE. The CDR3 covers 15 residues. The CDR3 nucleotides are TGTGCCAGCAGCGGCGGAGCACTTCGGACAGATACGCAGTATTTT. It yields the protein CASSGGALRTDTQYF.

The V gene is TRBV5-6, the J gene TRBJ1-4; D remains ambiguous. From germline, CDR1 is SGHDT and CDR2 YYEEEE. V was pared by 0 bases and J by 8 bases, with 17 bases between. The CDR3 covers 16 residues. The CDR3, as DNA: TGTGCCAGCAGCTTGGTCGGGTTTCGCGGGGAAGAAAAACTGTTTTTT. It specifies CASSLVGFRGEEKLFF.

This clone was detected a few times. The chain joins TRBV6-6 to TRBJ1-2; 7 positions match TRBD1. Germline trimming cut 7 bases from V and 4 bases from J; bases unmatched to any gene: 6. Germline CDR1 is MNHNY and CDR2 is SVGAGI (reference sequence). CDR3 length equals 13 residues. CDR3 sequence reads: CASIGDSTYGYTF. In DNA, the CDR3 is TGTGCCAGCATCGGGGACAGTACCTATGGCTACACCTTC.

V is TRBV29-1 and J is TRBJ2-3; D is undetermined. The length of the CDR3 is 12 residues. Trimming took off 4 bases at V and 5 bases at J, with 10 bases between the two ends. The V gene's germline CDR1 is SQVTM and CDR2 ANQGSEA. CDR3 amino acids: CSVAWQKDTQYF. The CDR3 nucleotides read TGCAGCGTTGCCTGGCAGAAAGATACGCAGTATTTT.

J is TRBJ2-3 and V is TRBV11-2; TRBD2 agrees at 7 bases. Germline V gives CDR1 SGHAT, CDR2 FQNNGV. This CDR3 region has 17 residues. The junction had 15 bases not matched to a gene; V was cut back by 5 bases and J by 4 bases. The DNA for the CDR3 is TGTGCCAGCAGCCCCCGTGGGGCTAGCGGACGTTCAGATACGCAGTATTTT. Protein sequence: CASSPRGASGRSDTQYF.

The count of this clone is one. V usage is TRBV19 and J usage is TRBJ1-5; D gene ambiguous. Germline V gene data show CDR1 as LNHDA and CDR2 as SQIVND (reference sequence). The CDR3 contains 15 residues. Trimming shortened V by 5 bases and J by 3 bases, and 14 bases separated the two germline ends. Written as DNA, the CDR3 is TGTGCCAGTAGTGCGACGGGAGGGATCAATCAGCCCCAGCATTTT. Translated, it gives CASSATGGINQPQHF.

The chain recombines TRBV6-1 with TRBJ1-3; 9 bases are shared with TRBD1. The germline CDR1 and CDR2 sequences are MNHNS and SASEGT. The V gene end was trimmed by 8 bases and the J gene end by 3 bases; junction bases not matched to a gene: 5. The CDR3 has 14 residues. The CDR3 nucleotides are TGTGCCAGCCGCCTGACAGGGGGTGGAAACACCATATATTTT. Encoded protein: CASRLTGGGNTIYF.

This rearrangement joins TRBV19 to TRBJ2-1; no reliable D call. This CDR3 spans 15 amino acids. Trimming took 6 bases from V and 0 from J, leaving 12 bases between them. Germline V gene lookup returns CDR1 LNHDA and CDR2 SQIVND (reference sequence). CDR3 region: CASSPQVSSYNEQFF. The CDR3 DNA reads TGTGCCAGTAGCCCGCAGGTGAGCTCCTACAATGAGCAGTTCTTC.

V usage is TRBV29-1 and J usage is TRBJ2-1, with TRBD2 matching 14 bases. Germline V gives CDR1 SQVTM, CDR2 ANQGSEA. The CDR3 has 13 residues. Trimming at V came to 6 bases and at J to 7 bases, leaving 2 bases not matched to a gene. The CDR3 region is CSVTSGGGNEQFF. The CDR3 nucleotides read TGCAGCGTGACTAGCGGGGGGGGTAATGAGCAGTTCTTC.

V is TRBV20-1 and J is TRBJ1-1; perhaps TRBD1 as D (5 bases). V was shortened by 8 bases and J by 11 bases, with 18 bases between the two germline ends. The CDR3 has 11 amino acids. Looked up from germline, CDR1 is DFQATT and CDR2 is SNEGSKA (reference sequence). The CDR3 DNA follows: TGCAGTACATCCCCGGGGGGGAAGGCTTTCTTT. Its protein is CSTSPGGKAFF.